These 29 T cell receptor beta chains share one sample of origin, sequenced in a study of T cells in Graves' hyperthyroidism and ophthalmopathy. It was RNA transcripts that yielded the amplified TCR beta CDR3 regions. The primer set for the first-round RT-PCR of the TCR CDR3 was HTBI. Using its own MiXCR run on the multiplex PCR reads, TCRdb lists one record per CDR3 protein. The sample contains over 650,000 distinct CDR3 sequences, roughly 45% of which appear only once. The sequencing sample was made of peripheral blood or thyroid tissue (not recorded which). These receptors originate from an adult man with Graves' disease, either hyperthyroidism or ophthalmopathy (not recorded which).

This clonotype showed up many times. The CDR3 nucleotides read TGTGCCAGCAGCCAAGGGAACACTGAAGCTTTCTTT. It specifies CASSQGNTEAFF. The V call is TRBV7-9, the J call TRBJ1-1, with D unclear. This CDR3 is built from 12 residues. Between the trimmed V and J ends, which lost 5 bases and 1 base, there was a span of 5 bases. Germline V gives CDR1 SEHNR, CDR2 FQNEAQ (reference sequence).

This chain uses TRBV29-1 with TRBJ1-1, with 9 bases matching TRBD1. J lost 5 bases, V lost 7 bases, and 8 bases had no gene match. The germline V gene encodes CDR1 SQVTM and CDR2 ANQGSEA. The CDR3 is made up of 13 amino acids. The CDR3 DNA is TGCAGCGCGGAACGACAGGGGGGGACTGAAGCTTTCTTT. Amino acids: CSAERQGGTEAFF.

As regards this clonotype: With a much larger clone just one base away, this may be a read error. Because it lacks the conserved phenylalanine or tryptophan at the end, this CDR3 is likely a read error. The chain carries TRBV10-3 and TRBJ1-6, with TRBD1 matching 8 bases. CDR3 length: 14 amino acids. The germline V gene encodes CDR1 ENHRY and CDR2 SYGVKD. This chain's CDR3 is CASSEGGQDSPLHS. Here the CDR3 DNA reads TGTGCCAGCAGTGAAGGGGGACAGGATTCACCCCTCCACTCT.

This clonotype qualifies as medium-sized. This rearrangement joins TRBV29-1 to TRBJ2-7; perhaps TRBD1 as D (6 bases). The V end was cut by 7 bases, the J end by 0 bases, with 13 bases between. The CDR3 extends over 13 amino acids. CDR1 is SQVTM, CDR2 ANQGSEA, per germline. CDR3 region: CSALADSSYEQYF. The CDR3 nucleotides read TGCAGCGCCTTGGCGGACAGCTCCTACGAGCAGTACTTC.

As regards this clonotype: Germline and junction disagree at one end, which may indicate a read error. The rearrangement joins TRBV7-9 to TRBJ1-5, with TRBD1 identical over 10 bases. The CDR3 covers 15 residues. CDR1 and CDR2 from the germline V gene are SEHNR and FQNEAQ (reference sequence). In DNA form, the CDR3 reads TGCGCCAGCAGCAGACGGACAGGGGGGGATCAGCCCCAGCATTTT. It yields the protein CASSRRTGGDQPQHF.

The CDR3 coding sequence is TGCAGTGCTAGCGATACCTACACAGATACGCAGTATTTT. Protein sequence: CSASDTYTDTQYF. The gene calls are TRBV20-1 and TRBJ2-3; D call uncertain. The length of the CDR3 is 13 residues. V dropped 3 bases and J dropped 2 bases, with 9 bases sitting between them. Per germline, CDR1 DFQATT and CDR2 SNEGSKA (reference sequence).

The V and J genes are TRBV2 and TRBJ2-7; 7 nucleotides align to TRBD1. In germline, CDR1 is SNHLY, CDR2 FYNNEI. The CDR3 runs to 15 residues. The J segment lost 5 bases and the V segment lost 6 bases, leaving 13 bases of the junction unmatched. CDR3 sequence reads: CASSPGTAVRDEQYF. The CDR3 DNA reads as TGTGCCAGCAGCCCCGGGACAGCCGTCCGGGACGAGCAGTACTTC.

This clonotype was seen repeatedly, ten times or more. V is TRBV29-1 and J is TRBJ1-3; 9 bases are a match to TRBD1. This CDR3 spans 15 amino acids. Germline V gives CDR1 SQVTM, CDR2 ANQGSEA. The J segment lost 4 bases and the V segment lost 0 bases, leaving 4 bases of the junction unmatched. The CDR3 sequence is CSVEEGQGFGNTIYF. The CDR3 bases are TGCAGCGTTGAAGAAGGACAGGGGTTCGGAAACACCATATATTTT.

The rearrangement joins TRBV29-1 to TRBJ1-2; 8 bases line up with TRBD1. This CDR3 has 13 amino acids. Looked up from germline, CDR1 is SQVTM and CDR2 is ANQGSEA. V shed 6 bases and J 7 bases; nucleotides not matched to a gene: 10. The CDR3: CSVSNQGAPGYTF. The CDR3, as DNA: TGCAGCGTCTCGAACCAGGGGGCGCCTGGCTACACCTTC. The whole variable domain, filled in from reference TRBV29-1 and TRBJ1-2, reads SAVISQKPSRDICQRGTSLTIQCQVDSQVTMMFWYRQQPGQSLTLIATANQGSEATYESGFVIDKFPISRPNLTFSTLTVSNMSPEDSSIYLCSVSNQGAPGYTFGSGTRLTVV.

The chain uses TRBV7-2 and TRBJ1-1; the D is unclear. The germline V gene encodes CDR1 SGHTA and CDR2 FQGNSA. This CDR3 spans 11 amino acids. Deletions cut 6 bases from V and 5 bases from J, with 7 bases between. CDR3 protein: CASRVQTEAFF. DNA of the CDR3: TGTGCCAGCAGGGTACAAACTGAAGCTTTCTTT. The variable domain in full, completed from reference TRBV7-2 and TRBJ1-1, reads GAGVSQSPSNKVTEKGKDVELRCDPISGHTALYWYRQSLGQGLEFLIYFQGNSAPDKSGLPSDRFSAERTGGSVSTLTIQRTQQEDSAVYLCASRVQTEAFFGQGTRLTVV.

The V call is TRBV29-1, the J call TRBJ1-1; TRBD1 might be the D (5 bases). The CDR3 runs 11 residues. Germline CDR1 is SQVTM and CDR2 is ANQGSEA. Trimming cost V 4 bases and J 7 bases, with 10 bases left between them. This CDR3 is CSVGGGFEAFF. The CDR3 DNA reads TGCAGCGTTGGGGGCGGGTTTGAAGCTTTCTTT. Full variable domain (outside the CDR3, taken from reference TRBV29-1 and TRBJ1-1): SAVISQKPSRDICQRGTSLTIQCQVDSQVTMMFWYRQQPGQSLTLIATANQGSEATYESGFVIDKFPISRPNLTFSTLTVSNMSPEDSSIYLCSVGGGFEAFFGQGTRLTVV.

Notes on this clonotype: Since no conserved phenylalanine or tryptophan closes the CDR3, a read error is the likely cause. This chain connects TRBV2 to TRBJ1-1; D gene ambiguous. Deletions cut 7 bases from V and 7 bases from J, with 10 bases between. Germline V gene data show CDR1 as SNHLY and CDR2 as FYNNEI. This CDR3 has 11 residues. This chain's CDR3 is CASNSAVEAFS. CDR3 DNA sequence: TGTGCCAGCAATTCGGCCGTTGAAGCTTTCTCT.

The rearrangement links TRBV20-1 to TRBJ2-7; the D gene is possibly TRBD2 (5 bases). Per the germline V gene, CDR1 is DFQATT and CDR2 is SNEGSKA (reference sequence). Trimming removed 0 bases at V and 4 bases at J, with 13 bases between. The CDR3 length is 14 residues. The CDR3 nucleotides read TGCAGTGCTAGAGACCCGGGAAGAGGGTACGAGCAGTACTTC. It translates to CSARDPGRGYEQYF.

On this clonotype: A much larger clone differs by one base, so this may be a read error. The V gene is TRBV7-8, the J gene TRBJ1-5; D is perhaps TRBD1 (5 bases). Germline V gene sequence: CDR1 SGHVS, CDR2 FQNEAQ. The length of the CDR3 is 16 residues. The CDR3 loop is CVSSSTARGGNQPQHF. The CDR3 DNA reads as TGTGTCAGCAGCTCCACCGCGCGGGGGGGCAATCAGCCCCAGCATTTT.

The chain recombines TRBV5-4 with TRBJ1-2; TRBD1 aligns across 11 bases. In germline, CDR1 is SGHNT, CDR2 YYREEE (reference sequence). CDR3 length equals 16 residues. V trimming: 4 bases; J trimming: 0 bases; junction bases outside the gene matches: 5. This chain's CDR3 is CASSERTGGPNYGYTF. For the CDR3, the DNA is TGTGCCAGCAGCGAAAGGACAGGGGGCCCTAACTATGGCTACACCTTC.

This clonotype has at least ten counts. The chain carries TRBV25-1 and TRBJ2-5, with 9 positions matching TRBD2. The CDR3 length is 15 residues. The V segment lost 6 bases and the J segment 5 bases; nucleotides outside the gene matches: 10. Germline CDR1 and CDR2: MGHDK and SYGVNS. As DNA, the CDR3 is TGTGCCAGCAGACCAGCCGGGACTAGCCTTGAGACCCAGTACTTC. Amino acids: CASRPAGTSLETQYF.

This clonotype was picked up many times. The J gene is TRBJ2-5, the V gene TRBV29-1; no firm D call. The germline CDR1 and CDR2 sequences are SQVTM and ANQGSEA. The CDR3 extends over 12 amino acids. V lost 7 bases and J 0 bases, leaving 9 bases between the germline ends. The CDR3 nucleotides read TGCAGCGGAAGACACGACCAAGAGACCCAGTACTTC. This encodes CSGRHDQETQYF. Drawing the rest from reference TRBV29-1 and TRBJ2-5, the complete variable domain is SAVISQKPSRDICQRGTSLTIQCQVDSQVTMMFWYRQQPGQSLTLIATANQGSEATYESGFVIDKFPISRPNLTFSTLTVSNMSPEDSSIYLCSGRHDQETQYFGPGTRLLVL.

The V and J genes are TRBV7-3 and TRBJ1-3; maybe TRBD1 (6 bases). The germline V gene has CDR1 SGHTA and CDR2 FQGTGA. The CDR3 is 15 amino acids. The V gene lost 3 bases and the J gene lost 0 bases, with 9 bases spanning the gap. The CDR3 loop reads CASSFGQLSGNTIYF. CDR3 nucleotides: TGTGCCAGCAGCTTTGGACAGCTCTCTGGAAACACCATATATTTT.

This clonotype has more than one count but fewer than ten. The genes are TRBV2 and TRBJ2-7; a possible D gene is TRBD1 (6 bases). The germline V and J ends were trimmed by 5 bases and 5 bases, with 16 bases remaining between them. Germline CDR1 SNHLY, CDR2 FYNNEI. The CDR3 totals 14 residues. The CDR3 is CASSSPGHLNEQYF. CDR3 DNA sequence: TGTGCCAGCAGTTCGCCGGGACACCTCAACGAGCAGTACTTC.

The chain employs TRBV7-8 and TRBJ2-7; 14 nucleotides line up with TRBD2. The CDR3 has 15 amino acids. Germline V lookup: CDR1 SGHVS, CDR2 FQNEAQ. J was trimmed by 6 bases and V by 4 bases; bases with no gene match: 5. CDR3 nucleotides: TGTGCCAGCAGCTCGGGACTAGCGGGAGAGGGCGAGCAGTACTTC. Translated, it gives CASSSGLAGEGEQYF.

V usage is TRBV2 and J usage is TRBJ1-4; 8 bases map to TRBD1. From germline, CDR1 is SNHLY and CDR2 FYNNEI. The CDR3 totals 14 residues. V lost 7 bases to trimming and J lost 5 bases; unmatched junction nucleotides: 6. CDR3 in amino acids: CASTRTGMNEKLFF. In DNA form, the CDR3 reads TGTGCCAGCACCAGGACAGGGATGAATGAAAAACTGTTTTTT.

The chain couples TRBV7-9 to TRBJ2-2; no clear D. CDR1 is SEHNR and CDR2 is FQNEAQ in the germline V gene (reference sequence). Trimming took off 4 bases at V and 4 bases at J, with 10 bases between the two ends. The CDR3 is 14 amino acids. This CDR3 is CASSSQFGTGELFF. The CDR3 coding sequence is TGTGCCAGCAGCTCACAATTTGGCACCGGGGAGCTGTTTTTT. The complete variable domain, with remaining parts taken from reference TRBV7-9 and TRBJ2-2, reads DTGVSQNPRHKITKRGQNVTFRCDPISEHNRLYWYRQTLGQGPEFLTYFQNEAQLEKSRLLSDRFSAERPKGSFSTLEIQRTEQGDSAMYLCASSSQFGTGELFFGEGSRLTVL.

The gene calls are TRBV25-1 and TRBJ1-2; 8 positions match TRBD1. The germline V gene encodes CDR1 MGHDK and CDR2 SYGVNS. V lost 8 bases, J lost 8 bases, and 4 bases stayed unmatched. This CDR3 comprises 11 residues. CDR3 residues: CASADRAGYTF. CDR3 sequence (DNA): TGTGCCAGCGCGGACAGGGCAGGCTACACCTTC.

This clonotype was detected only a few times. The chain carries TRBV7-2 and TRBJ2-5, with 7 bases aligning to TRBD2. Germline-derived CDR1 and CDR2 are SGHTA and FQGNSA. The V and J ends lost 5 bases and 1 base, in that order; junction bases with no gene match: 13. The CDR3 contains 17 residues. CDR3 sequence reads: CASSDVWGAGPQETQYF. As DNA, the CDR3 is TGTGCCAGCAGCGACGTGTGGGGAGCGGGGCCCCAAGAGACCCAGTACTTC.

The V gene is TRBV25-1, the J gene TRBJ1-1, with 8 bases identical to TRBD1. With 10 bases clipped from V and 3 bases from J, the junction kept 7 bases outside the gene matches. Germline values: CDR1 MGHDK, CDR2 SYGVNS. This CDR3 spans 13 amino acids. The CDR3 protein is CATQGQEYTEAFF. DNA for the CDR3: TGTGCCACCCAGGGACAGGAATACACTGAAGCTTTCTTT.

This chain links TRBV20-1 with TRBJ2-7, with 8 bases lining up with TRBD2. Trimming cost V 0 bases and J 5 bases; bases outside gene matches: 6. CDR3 length equals 14 residues. Germline V CDR1 and CDR2: DFQATT, SNEGSKA (reference sequence). The DNA of the CDR3 is TGCAGTGCTAGAGATCCCGGGGGGGCCCACGAGCAGTACTTC. Translated: CSARDPGGAHEQYF.

This clonotype was counted between two and nine times. The chain has TRBV5-1 and TRBJ2-2; 7 positions match TRBD2. Germline V gene lookup returns CDR1 SGHRS and CDR2 YFSETQ. V gave up 4 bases and J gave up 1 base; unmatched junction bases: 4. The CDR3 has 15 amino acids. CDR3 in DNA: TGCGCCAGCAGCCCCGCGGGAGTGAACACCGGGGAGCTGTTTTTT. This sequence encodes CASSPAGVNTGELFF.

Points on this clonotype: This clone may be a read error of a much larger clone one base away. The rearrangement joins TRBV25-1 to TRBJ2-6; D possibly uses TRBD1 or TRBD2 (6 bases each). CDR3 length equals 15 residues. Germline values: CDR1 MGHDK, CDR2 SYGVNS. This CDR3 is CASTPGSSGANVLAF. The CDR3 region has the DNA TGTGCCAGTACCCCCGGGAGCTCAGGGGCCAACGTCCTGGCTTTC.

On this clonotype: Germline is not matched at one junction end, which may reflect a read error. V gene TRBV7-4 combines with J gene TRBJ1-5, with 10 bases aligning to TRBD1. Germline lookup yields CDR1 SGHVT and CDR2 SQSDAQ. The CDR3 is 16 amino acids. DNA for the CDR3: TGTGCCAGCTCTCCAGGGACAGGGGCGGGCAATCAACCCCAGCATTTT. Amino acids: CASSPGTGAGNQPQHF.